This T cell receptor beta chain was profiled in a study of blood T cell repertoires in COVID-19. Participant-given clinical history determined each cohort assignment. Generated by immunoSEQ multiplex PCR, the TCRdb table keeps only in-frame clones and is missing some. Seen here are under 300,000 clones, 85% observed once, and the top ten hold about 6.2%. Sequenced sample: PBMCs or T cells enriched from blood (not recorded which). The source is a woman aged 45-65 years who had been exposed to COVID-19.

CDR3 coding DNA: TGTGCCATCAGTGAGGCATTAGCGGGGGGGACTTCCCAAGAGACCCAGTACTTC. Its translation: CAISEALAGGTSQETQYF. The chain joins TRBV10-3 to TRBJ2-5; TRBD2 matches at 11 bases. After removal of 2 bases from V and 1 base from J, the junction contained 9 bases not matched to a gene. CDR3 size: 18 residues. Germline assignment: CDR1 ENHRY and CDR2 SYGVKD.